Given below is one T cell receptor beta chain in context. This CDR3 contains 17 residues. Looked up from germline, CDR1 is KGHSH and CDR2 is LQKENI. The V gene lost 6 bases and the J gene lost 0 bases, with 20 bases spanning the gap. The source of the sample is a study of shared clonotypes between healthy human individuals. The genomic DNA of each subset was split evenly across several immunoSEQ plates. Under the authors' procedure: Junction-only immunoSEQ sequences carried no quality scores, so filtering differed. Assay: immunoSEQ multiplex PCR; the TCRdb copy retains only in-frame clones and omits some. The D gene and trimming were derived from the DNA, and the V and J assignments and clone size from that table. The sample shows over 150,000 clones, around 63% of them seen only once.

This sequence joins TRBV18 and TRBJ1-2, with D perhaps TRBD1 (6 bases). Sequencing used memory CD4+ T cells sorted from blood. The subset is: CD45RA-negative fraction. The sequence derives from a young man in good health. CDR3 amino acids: CASSLNTRTATNYGYTF. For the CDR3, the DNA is TGTGCCAGCTCCCTGAATACCCGGACAGCTACTAACTATGGCTACACCTTC.